This T cell receptor beta chain was captured in a study of yellow fever vaccine responses in identical twins. TCRdb processed the RT-PCR reads anew with MiXCR; each CDR3 protein has one entry. Among fewer than 5,500 distinct CDR3 sequences listed, 70% to 85% were seen once. The CDR3 is made up of 12 amino acids. Germline V gene data show CDR1 as DFQATT and CDR2 as SNEGSKA (reference sequence). V lost 3 bases and J lost 2, with 8 bases in between. This receptor was obtained from a woman between 18 and 30 years old who received the yellow fever vaccine. The chain has TRBV20-1 and TRBJ2-7, with TRBD2 as a possible D gene (6 bases). Specimen: T cells from blood (PBMCs), unsorted or a sorted subset (not recorded which), collected before or after yellow fever vaccination (not recorded which). The CDR3 protein is CSASRETYEQYF. The CDR3 DNA is TGCAGTGCTAGTCGGGAGACCTACGAGCAGTACTTC.